Presented here are 20 T cell receptor beta chains from one specimen sequenced in a study of blood T cell repertoires in COVID-19. Data came from immunoSEQ multiplex PCR; TCRdb stores just in-frame clones and leaves some out. This table holds about 480,000 clones, 85% to 90% found once. The material sequenced was peripheral blood. The receptors stem from a woman aged 50 to 65 with COVID-19, enrolled during active disease.

V and J are TRBV3-1 (or the pseudogene TRBV3-2) and TRBJ1-6; tentative D call: TRBD1 (5 bases). V dropped 7 bases and J dropped 3 bases, with 10 bases sitting between them. This CDR3 spans 14 amino acids. Germline CDR1 is LGHDT and CDR2 is YNNKEL (reference sequence). CDR3 sequence (DNA): TGTGCCAGCACCGACAGCTACTATAATTCACCCCTCCACTTT. This encodes CASTDSYYNSPLHF.

This rearrangement joins TRBV6-1 to TRBJ2-1; 8 bases are a match to TRBD1. The CDR3 consists of 14 residues. V was clipped by 1 base and J by 9 bases; unmatched bases: 5. CDR1 MNHNS and CDR2 SASEGT come from the germline V gene. DNA for the CDR3: TGTGCCAGCAGTGAAGTCAGGGGGCTGGGTGAGCAGTTCTTC. Its translation is CASSEVRGLGEQFF.

This rearrangement joins TRBV18 to TRBJ1-2, with D uncertain. CDR3 length: 13 residues. The germline V gene encodes CDR1 KGHSH and CDR2 LQKENI. Deletions cut 0 bases from V and 7 bases from J, with 9 bases between. In nucleotides, the CDR3 is TGTGCCAGCTCACCACCATTGCCGGGTGGCTACACCTTC. It yields the protein CASSPPLPGGYTF.

The chain carries TRBV7-9 and TRBJ1-2, with D unresolved. Germline V gives CDR1 SEHNR, CDR2 FQNEAQ (reference sequence). Trimming pared 1 base from V and 1 base from J, leaving 10 bases between. There are 15 residues in the CDR3. CDR3 nucleotide sequence: TGTGCCAGCAGCTTAGGGACTGAAGATAACTATGGCTACACCTTC. Translation: CASSLGTEDNYGYTF.

V is TRBV5-1 and J is TRBJ1-1; D remains unclear. Germline loops: CDR1 SGHRS, CDR2 YFSETQ. The V gene lost 2 bases and the J gene lost 6 bases, with 11 bases spanning the gap. This CDR3 has 13 residues. CDR3 sequence reads: CASSFRRDSEAFF. The CDR3, as DNA: TGCGCCAGCAGCTTCAGGAGGGATTCTGAAGCTTTCTTT.

V gene TRBV10-3 combines with J gene TRBJ1-2; tentatively, D is TRBD1 (5 bases). The CDR3 spans 15 residues. The germline V gene has CDR1 ENHRY and CDR2 SYGVKD. With 3 bases removed from V and 2 bases from J, the gap between germline ends came to 13 bases. The chain's CDR3 is CAISELRATNYGYTF. DNA of the CDR3: TGTGCCATCAGTGAACTCAGGGCAACCAACTATGGCTACACCTTC.

This CDR3 reads CASSLARNLNTEAFF. In nucleotides, the CDR3 is TGTGCCAGCAGCTTAGCGAGGAACCTGAACACTGAAGCTTTCTTT. The chain is built from TRBV7-8 and TRBJ1-1, with D hard to call. CDR3 length: 15 amino acids. V was clipped by 0 bases and J by 0 bases, with 8 bases between them. The germline V gene has CDR1 SGHVS and CDR2 FQNEAQ.

V usage is TRBV9 and J usage is TRBJ2-3; possible D gene TRBD2, 6 bases. Trimming left V 2 bases short and J 2 bases short, with 18 bases between. This CDR3 is 17 amino acids long. Germline CDR1 reads SGDLS; CDR2 reads YYNGEE. The CDR3 loop is CASSVSLTRQLTDTQYF. CDR3 bases: TGTGCCAGCAGCGTGTCCCTGACTAGGCAACTCACAGATACGCAGTATTTT. Full variable domain (missing parts from reference TRBV9 and TRBJ2-3): DSGVTQTPKHLITATGQRVTLRCSPRSGDLSVYWYQQSLDQGLQFLIQYYNGEERAKGNILERFSAQQFPDLHSELNLSSLELGDSALYFCASSVSLTRQLTDTQYFGPGTRLTVL.

DNA of the CDR3: TGTGCCAGCAGCGTACGTGACAGTACCTACGAGCAGTACTTC. It yields the protein CASSVRDSTYEQYF. The chain combines TRBV9 with TRBJ2-7; TRBD1 is a possible D gene (5 bases). This CDR3 region has 14 residues. The V end was cut by 1 base, the J end by 2 bases, with 10 bases between. Germline loops: CDR1 SGDLS, CDR2 YYNGEE.

About this clone itself: One end of the junction does not line up with germline, which may come from a read error. Other DNA sequences of this sample code for an identical CDR3. The chain recombines TRBV12-3 or TRBV12-4 with TRBJ1-1; no clear D. CDR3 length equals 12 residues. The CDR3 here is CASSLGRAEAFF. The DNA of the CDR3 is TGTGCCAGCAGCTTAGGACGGGCTGAAGCTTTCTTT.

V is TRBV27 and J is TRBJ1-2, with D perhaps TRBD1 (5 bases). From germline, CDR1 is MNHEY and CDR2 SMNVEV (reference sequence). This CDR3 comprises 14 residues. Trimming shortened V by 3 bases and J by 2 bases, and 10 bases separated the two germline ends. The CDR3 DNA follows: TGTGCCAGCAGTTTGATGGGGCAGAACTATGGCTACACCTTC. Translating it yields CASSLMGQNYGYTF.

The chain carries TRBV19 and TRBJ2-7; a weak D match, TRBD2 (5 bases). The CDR3 covers 15 residues. Per the germline V gene, CDR1 is LNHDA and CDR2 is SQIVND (reference sequence). V shed 2 bases and J shed 3 bases, with 14 bases lying between them. CDR3 nucleotides: TGTGCCAGTAGTATACGTGGGGAGATCAACTACGAGCAGTACTTC. The encoded protein is CASSIRGEINYEQYF.

V gene TRBV11-2 combines with J gene TRBJ2-7; 9 bases are a match to TRBD1. Germline loops: CDR1 SGHAT, CDR2 FQNNGV. The CDR3 loop spans 14 amino acids. The V and J ends lost 4 bases and 3 bases, in that order; junction bases with no gene match: 4. The CDR3 region has the DNA TGTGCCAGCAGCTGGACAGGGGCGGGCTACGAGCAGTACTTC. The encoded protein is CASSWTGAGYEQYF.

The chain carries TRBV5-4 and TRBJ1-2, with TRBD1 identical over 12 bases. The CDR3 has 16 amino acids. CDR1 is SGHNT, CDR2 YYREEE, per germline (reference sequence). Trimming at V came to 4 bases and at J to 7 bases, leaving 11 bases not matched to a gene. As DNA, the CDR3 is TGTGCCAGCAGCGCCGGGACAGGGGGCCTCAATAGTGGCTACACCTTC. This sequence encodes CASSAGTGGLNSGYTF.

The chain has TRBV30 and TRBJ1-5, with TRBD1 identical over 7 bases. The CDR3 is 13 residues long. J gave up 7 bases and V 0 bases, and 3 bases lay outside the gene matches. Germline CDR1 GTSNPN, CDR2 SVGIG (reference sequence). CDR3 sequence: CAWSVGGGQPQHF. The CDR3 DNA is TGTGCCTGGAGTGTAGGGGGCGGGCAGCCCCAGCATTTT.

V usage is TRBV5-5 and J usage is TRBJ1-1, with D perhaps TRBD1 (5 bases). Germline V CDR1 and CDR2: SGHKS, YYEKEE (reference sequence). The length of the CDR3 is 13 residues. V lost 4 bases to trimming and J lost 6 bases, with 13 bases between them. The CDR3 region is CASSPFSRAEAFF. The CDR3 DNA is TGTGCCAGCAGCCCATTTAGCAGGGCTGAAGCTTTCTTT.

CDR3 amino acids: CASSWGTGSLQKAFF. The CDR3, as DNA: TGTGCCAGCAGCTGGGGGACAGGCTCACTCCAGAAAGCTTTCTTT. The rearrangement joins TRBV7-2 to TRBJ1-1, with 8 bases lining up with TRBD1. The J segment lost 9 bases and the V segment lost 4 bases, leaving 13 bases of the junction unmatched. From germline, CDR1 is SGHTA and CDR2 FQGNSA. The CDR3 totals 15 residues.

The chain recombines TRBV10-3 with TRBJ1-3; the D gene is possibly TRBD1 (5 bases). The V gene lost 2 bases and the J gene lost 6 bases, with 8 bases spanning the gap. CDR3 length equals 13 residues. The germline V gene encodes CDR1 ENHRY and CDR2 SYGVKD. CDR3 nucleotides: TGTGCCATCAGTGAGGGCAGGGTAAACACCATATATTTT. Amino acid sequence: CAISEGRVNTIYF.

The rearrangement joins TRBV4-1 to TRBJ2-2, with D maybe TRBD2 (5 bases). V was trimmed by 1 base and J by 0 bases, leaving 6 bases between them. Germline lookup yields CDR1 MGHRA and CDR2 YSYEKL. The CDR3 spans 15 residues. DNA of the CDR3: TGCGCCAGCAGCCAAGTAGCGACGAACACCGGGGAGCTGTTTTTT. The encoded protein is CASSQVATNTGELFF.

This chain joins TRBV27 and TRBJ2-1, with no clear D. CDR3 length equals 15 residues. Germline V lookup: CDR1 MNHEY, CDR2 SMNVEV (reference sequence). Trimming shortened V by 3 bases and J by 5 bases, and 14 bases separated the two germline ends. Here the CDR3 reads CASSFLGSRHNEQFF. As DNA, the CDR3 is TGTGCCAGCAGTTTTCTCGGGTCCAGACACAATGAGCAGTTCTTC.